The source of this T cell receptor beta chain is a study of blood T cell repertoires in COVID-19. The germline V gene encodes CDR1 MNHEY and CDR2 SVGEGT. There are 16 residues in the CDR3. V lost 0 bases to trimming and J lost 6 bases; unmatched junction nucleotides: 7. Generated by immunoSEQ multiplex PCR, the TCRdb table keeps only in-frame clones and is missing some. The table records more than 100,000 clones, about 83% of them present only once. This clone is a singleton in its sample. The TCR was taken from a woman between 25 and 40 years old who had recovered from COVID-19. The sequenced material came from PBMCs or T cells enriched from blood (not recorded which). This rearrangement joins TRBV6-2 or TRBV6-3 to TRBJ2-1, with 8 bases that match TRBD2. The CDR3 DNA reads TGTGCCAGCAGTTACTCAACGGGAGGGATAGGCAATGAGCAGTTCTTC. This gives the protein CASSYSTGGIGNEQFF.